This record concerns one TCR beta chain sequence. Its antigen is undetermined. The data are from a study of siplizumab effects on memory and regulatory T cells. The study's findings and limits: Only a minority of proliferating CD4+ or CD8+ clones had an assignable naive or memory phenotype, with roughly 80-97% lacking one. Naive T cells appeared more varied than memory cells and looked like key alloresponse contributors.

CDR1 and CDR2 from the germline V gene are MNHEY and SVGAGI. Trimming left V 1 base short and J 4 bases short, with 13 bases between. This CDR3 region has 15 residues. Using immunoSEQ multiplex PCR, the repertoire was profiled, and TCRdb retains in-frame clones only, with some absent. The sample holds tens of thousands of clones; approximately 88% are singletons and the top ten take around 0.25%. Sequencing was carried out using naive CD4+ T cells sorted from blood. This TCR was recovered from a human donor in good health. The chain recombines TRBV6-5 with TRBJ1-2; D is perhaps TRBD1 (5 bases). The DNA for the CDR3 is TGTGCCAGCAGTTACTTGGGGGTCCGGTCCTATGGCTACACCTTC. Translation gives CASSYLGVRSYGYTF.